The entry below describes one T cell receptor beta chain. Antigen specificity is unknown. The sample belongs to a study of tumor-infiltrating lymphocytes in primary liver carcinoma. Study-level points and caveats: When set against blood, tumors had a significantly higher top-250-clone fraction (p = 0.039).

Priming with a constant-region primer yielded TCR beta cDNA from about 500 ng total RNA. Employing slightly modified ARM-PCR, three nested multiplex PCR rounds were run, and these gave rise to the TCR beta libraries. For 10 cycles apiece, the opening two PCR rounds ran with TRBV1-TRBV30 forward primers and a C-beta reverse primer. One entry per CDR3 protein results from TCRdb running MiXCR on the multiplex PCR reads. The sample includes about 200,000 distinct CDR3 sequences, about 61% of them seen just once. Germline DNA was extracted alongside blood RNA, which was obtained from unsorted whole blood. This CDR3 spans 15 amino acids. CDR1 and CDR2 from the germline V gene are MNHNS and SASEGT. V shed 2 bases and J shed 5 bases, with 15 bases lying between them.

Sequences were obtained from peripheral blood. This receptor was obtained from a woman in her sixties or seventies with primary liver carcinoma and hepatitis B virus infection. This chain connects TRBV6-1 to TRBJ2-5; D might be TRBD1 (5 bases). The CDR3 here is CASSELGQLWETQYF. CDR3 bases: TGTGCCAGCAGTGAATTGGGGCAGCTCTGGGAGACCCAGTACTTC.